The rows below give T cell receptor beta chains drawn from one sample of a study of T cells after yellow fever vaccination. TCRdb processed the 5' RACE reads anew with MiXCR; each CDR3 protein has one entry. This repertoire shows roughly 500,000 distinct CDR3 sequences, over 15% found once; its top ten account for 14%. The specimen comprised PBMCs, sampled 15 days after the yellow fever booster vaccination. These receptors were taken from a man aged 25 to 40 who received the YFV17D yellow fever vaccine. Both conserved end residues are part of each CDR3. A D gene is named only where the DNA matches it firmly. Clone size is not always given. Where it is, it says once, few, many or a class for expanded clones.

CDR3 length	V gene	J gene	clone size	D gene	CDR3 DNA	CDR3 protein
15	TRBV7-2	TRBJ2-1	many	-	TGTGCCAGCAGCTTAACTAGGAGCTCCTACAATGAGCAGTTCTTC	CASSLTRSSYNEQFF
16	TRBV9	TRBJ2-1	-	-	TGTGCCAGCAGCCAGGGCCATAGTTTCCCCTACAATGAGCAGTTCTTC	CASSQGHSFPYNEQFF
15	TRBV28	TRBJ2-3	few	-	TGTGCCAGCAGTTTCCGAGCGGACGGGATAGATACGCAGTATTTT	CASSFRADGIDTQYF
14	TRBV12-3/TRBV12-4	TRBJ2-1	-	-	TGTGCCAGCTTCCCCGGAGGTTCCTACAATGAGCAGTTCTTC	CASFPGGSYNEQFF
15	TRBV30	TRBJ2-2	-	TRBD2	TGTGCCTGGAGTGTATCCCTAGCGGGTACCGGGGAGCTGTTTTTT	CAWSVSLAGTGELFF
16	TRBV5-1	TRBJ2-3	-	-	TGCGCCAGCAGCCGCGGACAGTCCACTAGCACAGATACGCAGTATTTT	CASSRGQSTSTDTQYF
14	TRBV2	TRBJ2-7	-	TRBD2	TGTGCCAGCACCACCGGGACTAGCTCCTACGAGCAGTACTTC	CASTTGTSSYEQYF
14	TRBV7-9	TRBJ2-1	many	-	TGTGCCAGCAGCTTGGACTCCCAGGACAATGAGCAGTTCTTC	CASSLDSQDNEQFF
11	TRBV6-5	TRBJ1-1	-	TRBD1	TGTGCCAGCAGTGACAGGGTCTCAGCTTTCTTT	CASSDRVSAFF
17	TRBV18	TRBJ2-1	few	-	TGTGCCAGCTCACCACCGGGGGGTACAGGAGCGAGGGATCGGCAGTTCTTC	CASSPPGGTGARDRQFF
16	TRBV30	TRBJ2-5	-	TRBD2	TGTGCCTGGAGTCGATTTAGCGGGAGTTTGGGTGAGACCCAGTACTTC	CAWSRFSGSLGETQYF
14	TRBV12-3/TRBV12-4	TRBJ2-7	few	-	TGTGCCAGCAGTTTAGCCGTGGACAGCTACGAGCAGTACTTC	CASSLAVDSYEQYF
14	TRBV7-2	TRBJ2-1	many	TRBD2	TGTGCCAGCCAGCGGGAGGGTCCCTACAATGAGCAGTTCTTC	CASQREGPYNEQFF
14	TRBV20-1	TRBJ2-1	few	TRBD2	TGCAGTGCTATCCGGGCAGCGGGAAACAATGAGCAGTTCTTC	CSAIRAAGNNEQFF
14	TRBV20-1	TRBJ2-1	-	-	TGCAGTGCTAGGTTGCCTAGCTCCTACAATGAGCAGTTCTTC	CSARLPSSYNEQFF
11	TRBV20-1	TRBJ2-1	-	-	TGCAGTGCTGTAAAGGAACTCCAGCAGTTCTTC	CSAVKELQQFF
15	TRBV5-1	TRBJ2-2	-	TRBD1	TGCGCCAGCAGCCCGGGACAGACCTACACCGGGGAGCTGTTTTTT	CASSPGQTYTGELFF
15	TRBV7-9	TRBJ2-1	-	-	TGTGCCAGCAGGAAGAGGGGGAATACCTACAATGAGCAGTTCTTC	CASRKRGNTYNEQFF
14	TRBV3-1	TRBJ2-2	-	-	TGTGCCAGCACCTACCGGCGATACACCGGGGAGCTGTTTTTT	CASTYRRYTGELFF
11	TRBV20-1	TRBJ1-2	many	-	TGCAGTGCCCCGGCGGGTTATGGCTACACCTTC	CSAPAGYGYTF
12	TRBV12-3/TRBV12-4	TRBJ1-1	few	-	TGTGCCAGCGTTCGGGGGAACACTGAAGCTTTCTTT	CASVRGNTEAFF
18	TRBV3-1	TRBJ2-2	-	-	TGTGCCTGCACCCAAGAAGGCGGAGGCCGCGCGAACACCGGGGAGCTGTTTTTT	CACTQEGGGRANTGELFF